Listed here is a single T cell receptor (beta chain). This specimen comes from a study of patients and donors after allogeneic stem cell transplantation. TCRdb reprocessed the RT-PCR reads via MiXCR and lists one record per CDR3 protein. The data show under 200,000 distinct CDR3 sequences, roughly 30% seen once. This CDR3 is 16 amino acids long. Trimming took off 0 bases at V and 0 bases at J, with 9 bases between the two ends. Germline values: CDR1 LGHNA, CDR2 YSLEER. The clonotype comes from a human donor who was either an allogeneic HSCT recipient or a stem cell or donor lymphocyte infusion donor (not recorded which). It is not recorded whose cells these are; they may come from a transplant donor. V is TRBV4-3 and J is TRBJ2-1, with D unclear. Sequencing was done on a sample of blood, either unsorted or a sorted T cell fraction (not recorded which). Written as DNA, the CDR3 is TGCGCCAGCAGCCAAGATCGGGCAGCCTCCTACAATGAGCAGTTCTTC. Translated, it gives CASSQDRAASYNEQFF.